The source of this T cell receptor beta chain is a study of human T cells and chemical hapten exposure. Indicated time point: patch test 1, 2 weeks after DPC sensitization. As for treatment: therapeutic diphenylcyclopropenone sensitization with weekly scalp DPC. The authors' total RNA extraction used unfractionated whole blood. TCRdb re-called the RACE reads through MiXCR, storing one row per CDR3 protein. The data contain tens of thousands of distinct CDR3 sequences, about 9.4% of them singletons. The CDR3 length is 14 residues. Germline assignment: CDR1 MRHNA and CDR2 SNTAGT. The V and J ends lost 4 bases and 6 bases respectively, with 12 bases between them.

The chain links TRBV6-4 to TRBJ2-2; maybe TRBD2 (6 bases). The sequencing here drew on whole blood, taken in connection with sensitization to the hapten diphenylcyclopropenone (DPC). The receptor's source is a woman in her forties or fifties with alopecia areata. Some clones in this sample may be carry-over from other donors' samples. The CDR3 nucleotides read TGTGCCAGCAGTGCAACTCTAGCGTCCGGGGAGCTGTTTTTT. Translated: CASSATLASGELFF.